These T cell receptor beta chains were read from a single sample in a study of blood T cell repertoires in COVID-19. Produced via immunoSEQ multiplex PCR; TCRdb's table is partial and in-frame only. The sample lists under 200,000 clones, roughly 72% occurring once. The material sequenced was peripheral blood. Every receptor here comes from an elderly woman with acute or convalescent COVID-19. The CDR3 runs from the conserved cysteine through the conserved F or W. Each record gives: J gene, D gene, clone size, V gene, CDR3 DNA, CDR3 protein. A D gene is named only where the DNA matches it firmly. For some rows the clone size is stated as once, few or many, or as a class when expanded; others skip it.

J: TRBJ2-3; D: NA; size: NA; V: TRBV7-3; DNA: TGTGCCAGCAGCCTCAGGGCCAGCACAGATACGCAGTATTTT; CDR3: CASSLRASTDTQYF
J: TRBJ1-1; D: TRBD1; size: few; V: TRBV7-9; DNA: TGTGCCAGCAGCTTATTACAGGGGGCAGGTGAAGCTTTCTTT; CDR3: CASSLLQGAGEAFF
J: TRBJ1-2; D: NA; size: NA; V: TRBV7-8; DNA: TGTGCCAGCAGCTTAGGAGGCGGGGGGTTGGGGAACTATGGCTACACCTTC; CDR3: CASSLGGGGLGNYGYTF
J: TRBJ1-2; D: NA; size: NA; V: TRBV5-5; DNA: TGTGCCAGCAGCTTGGGTTTACAGGGATATGGCTACACCTTC; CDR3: CASSLGLQGYGYTF
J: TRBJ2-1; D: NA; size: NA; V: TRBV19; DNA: TGTGCCAGTAGTCCGCCGACAAACTACAATGAGCAGTTCTTC; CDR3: CASSPPTNYNEQFF
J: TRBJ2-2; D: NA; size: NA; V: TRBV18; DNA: TGTGCCAGCTCGCCCCTAGGGGCCGGGGAGCTGTTTTTT; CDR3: CASSPLGAGELFF
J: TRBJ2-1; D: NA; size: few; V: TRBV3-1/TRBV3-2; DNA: TGTGCCAGCAGCCCGAGAGCGGAGACCTACAATGAGCAGTTCTTC; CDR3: CASSPRAETYNEQFF
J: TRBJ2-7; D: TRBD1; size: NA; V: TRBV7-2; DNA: TGTGCCAGCAGCTACGACAGGGGGAGCTACGAGCAGTACTTC; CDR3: CASSYDRGSYEQYF
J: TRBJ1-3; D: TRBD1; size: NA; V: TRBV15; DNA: TGTGCCACCAGCAGGGGGCCGACAGGGCCCTCTGGAAACACCATATATTTT; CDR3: CATSRGPTGPSGNTIYF
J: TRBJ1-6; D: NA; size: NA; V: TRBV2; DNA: TGTGCCAGCAGTGCCCACTCGACGGCCCCGGGGCCCCTCCACTTT; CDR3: CASSAHSTAPGPLHF
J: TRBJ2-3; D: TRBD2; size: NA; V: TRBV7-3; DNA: TGTGCCAGCAGCTTTACCGCATCTAGCGGGGGTTTCACAGATACGCAGTATTTT; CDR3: CASSFTASSGGFTDTQYF
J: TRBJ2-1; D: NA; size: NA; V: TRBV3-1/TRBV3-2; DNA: TGTGCCAGCAGCCAGGGTGTGGGACTGGTGTACAATGAGCAGTTCTTC; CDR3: CASSQGVGLVYNEQFF
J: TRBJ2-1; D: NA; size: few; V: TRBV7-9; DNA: TGTGCCAGCAGCCCCGGCCCGGGATTCAATGAGCAGTTCTTC; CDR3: CASSPGPGFNEQFF
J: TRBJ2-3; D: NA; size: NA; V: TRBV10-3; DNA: TGTGCCACACAGGCCGAAGATACGCAGTATTTT; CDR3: CATQAEDTQYF
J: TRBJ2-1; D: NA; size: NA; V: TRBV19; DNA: TGTGCCAGTAGTTGGGTAAAAGCGGACTACAATGAGCAGTTCTTC; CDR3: CASSWVKADYNEQFF
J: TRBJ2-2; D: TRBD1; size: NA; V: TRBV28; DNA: TGTGCCAGCAGTTTAGGGGCAGGGGGCATCACCGGGGAGCTGTTTTTT; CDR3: CASSLGAGGITGELFF
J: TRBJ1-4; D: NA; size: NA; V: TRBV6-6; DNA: TGTGCCAGCAGTCAACCGAACAGGGTGGATGAAAAACTGTTTTTT; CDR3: CASSQPNRVDEKLFF
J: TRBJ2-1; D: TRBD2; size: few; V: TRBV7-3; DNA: TGTGCCAGCAGCCGGCTTAGCGGGGGTTCCTACAATGAGCAGTTCTTC; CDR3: CASSRLSGGSYNEQFF
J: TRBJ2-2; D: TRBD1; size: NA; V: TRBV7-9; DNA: TGTGCCAGCAGCGAACAGGGGTTTGTGAGCACCGGGGAGCTGTTTTTT; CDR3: CASSEQGFVSTGELFF
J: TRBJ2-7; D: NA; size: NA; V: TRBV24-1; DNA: TGTGCCACCAGTGACCCCACGGGTTCTGCGCAGTACTTC; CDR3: CATSDPTGSAQYF
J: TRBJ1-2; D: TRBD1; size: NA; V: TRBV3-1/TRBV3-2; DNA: TGTGCCAGCAGCCGAGGTGGGGGACAGGGTAGACATGGCTACACCTTC; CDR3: CASSRGGGQGRHGYTF
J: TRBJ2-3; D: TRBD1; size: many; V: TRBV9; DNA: TGTGCCAGCAGCGTACAGACAGGGACCACAGATACGCAGTATTTT; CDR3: CASSVQTGTTDTQYF
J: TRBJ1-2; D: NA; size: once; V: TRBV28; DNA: TGTGCCAGCAGTTATGACAGGAGTCATGGCTACACCTTC; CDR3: CASSYDRSHGYTF
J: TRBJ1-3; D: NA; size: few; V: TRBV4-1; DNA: TGCGCCAGCAGCCAAGAATCGAATGGGGGGAGCTCTGGAAACACCATATATTTT; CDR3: CASSQESNGGSSGNTIYF
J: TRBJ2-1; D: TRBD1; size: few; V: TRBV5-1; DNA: TGCGCCAGCAGCCGTCCGGGACAGGATTACAATGAGCAGTTCTTC; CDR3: CASSRPGQDYNEQFF
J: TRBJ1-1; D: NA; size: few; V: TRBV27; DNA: TGTGCCAGCAGTTTCAACCCGACAGTTCCCCTGAACACTGAAGCTTTCTTT; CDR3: CASSFNPTVPLNTEAFF
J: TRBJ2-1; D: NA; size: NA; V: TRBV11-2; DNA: TGTGCCAGCAGCTTAGATCTTTCGTTTTACAATGAGCAGTTCTTC; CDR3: CASSLDLSFYNEQFF
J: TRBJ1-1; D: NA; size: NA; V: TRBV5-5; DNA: TGTGCCAGCAGCTTCTCCAGGGGCGGGTTATCAGGGAACACTGAAGCTTTCTTT; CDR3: CASSFSRGGLSGNTEAFF
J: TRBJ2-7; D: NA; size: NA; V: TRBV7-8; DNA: TGTGCCAGCAGCTCTAGATCGTTGGGTACCTACGAGCAGTACTTC; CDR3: CASSSRSLGTYEQYF
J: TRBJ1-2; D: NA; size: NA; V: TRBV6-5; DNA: TGTGCCAGCAAAGGACTCCGAAGCGGCTACACCTTC; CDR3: CASKGLRSGYTF
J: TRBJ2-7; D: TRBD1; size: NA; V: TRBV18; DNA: TGTGCCAGCTCATCGCCGGGACAGGGCGTCTACGAGCAGTACTTC; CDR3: CASSSPGQGVYEQYF
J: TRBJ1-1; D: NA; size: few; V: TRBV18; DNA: TGTGCCAGCTCACTCGTGGGGGCAGGGACTGAAGCTTTCTTT; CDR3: CASSLVGAGTEAFF
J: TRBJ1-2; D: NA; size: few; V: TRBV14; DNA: TGTGCCAGCAGCCAAGGAGGGGGTCTCTATGGCTACACCTTC; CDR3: CASSQGGGLYGYTF
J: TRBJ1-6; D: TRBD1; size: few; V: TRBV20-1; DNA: TGCAGTGCTAGTCTGTCGGGACAGGGGAGTATCGGGCTCGGGGATTCACCCCTCCACTTT; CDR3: CSASLSGQGSIGLGDSPLHF
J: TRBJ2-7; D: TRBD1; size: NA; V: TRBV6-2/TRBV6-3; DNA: TGTGCCAGCAGTTACGCTGGGACAGGGGTGTCCTACGAGCAGTACTTC; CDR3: CASSYAGTGVSYEQYF
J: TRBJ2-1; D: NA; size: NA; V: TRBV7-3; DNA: TGTGCCAGCAGCTTAAATCCTGCGGGGGCTTCCAATGAGCAGTTCTTC; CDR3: CASSLNPAGASNEQFF
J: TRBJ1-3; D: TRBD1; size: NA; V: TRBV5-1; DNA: TGCGCCAGCAGCGGGACAGGGGCTGGAAACACCATATATTTT; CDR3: CASSGTGAGNTIYF
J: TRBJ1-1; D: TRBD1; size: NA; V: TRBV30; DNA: TGTGCCTGGAGACCCAGGGGGCGTTTGGACACTGAAGCTTTCTTT; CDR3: CAWRPRGRLDTEAFF
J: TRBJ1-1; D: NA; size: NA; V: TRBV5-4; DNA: TGTGCCAGCAGCGCCCCTCTCGGGAACACTGAAGCTTTCTTT; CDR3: CASSAPLGNTEAFF
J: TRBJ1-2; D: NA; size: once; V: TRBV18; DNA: TGTGCCAGTCTAACGGGACTCGGAGTTGGCTACACCTTC; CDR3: CASLTGLGVGYTF
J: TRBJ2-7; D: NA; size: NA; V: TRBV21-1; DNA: TGTGCCAAGGGGGACAGGTTAGTCAACAACTACGAGCAGTACTTC; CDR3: CAKGDRLVNNYEQYF
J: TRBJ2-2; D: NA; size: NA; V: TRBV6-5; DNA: TGTGCCAGCAAATCGAGAGTCCTAACCGGGGAGCTGTTTTTT; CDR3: CASKSRVLTGELFF
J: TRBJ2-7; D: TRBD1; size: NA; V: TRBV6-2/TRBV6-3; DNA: TGTGCCAGCAGTCGACGGGCGGCAGGGGGATCCTACGAGCAGTACTTC; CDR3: CASSRRAAGGSYEQYF
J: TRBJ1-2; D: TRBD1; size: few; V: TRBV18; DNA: TGTGCCAGCTCAGAGACGGGACAGGGGATCTATGGCTACACCTTC; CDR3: CASSETGQGIYGYTF
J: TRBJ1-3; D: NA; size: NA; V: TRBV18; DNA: TGTGCCAGCTCACCACCCACAGGAAACACCATATATTTT; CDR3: CASSPPTGNTIYF
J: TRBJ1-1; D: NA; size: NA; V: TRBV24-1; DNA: TGTGCCACCTGTAACCCCCTCCCGAGCGGTGACACTGAAGCTTTCTTT; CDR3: CATCNPLPSGDTEAFF
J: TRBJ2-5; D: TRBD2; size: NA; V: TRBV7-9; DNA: TGTGCCAGCAGCTTCTACGGGACTAGCGTGGAGACCCAGTACTTC; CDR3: CASSFYGTSVETQYF
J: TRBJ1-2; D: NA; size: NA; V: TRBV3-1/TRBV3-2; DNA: TGTGCCAGCAGCCAGGAGGACGTCTATGGCTACACCTTC; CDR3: CASSQEDVYGYTF
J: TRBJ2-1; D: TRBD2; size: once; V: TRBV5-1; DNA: TGCGCCAGCAGCTTTCCTCTAGCGGGAACATACAATGAGCAGTTCTTC; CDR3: CASSFPLAGTYNEQFF
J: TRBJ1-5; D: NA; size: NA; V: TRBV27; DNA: TGTGCCAGCAGTTTACTAGGGGATCAGCCCCAGCATTTT; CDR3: CASSLLGDQPQHF
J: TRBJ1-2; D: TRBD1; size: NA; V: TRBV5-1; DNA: TGCGCCAGCAGCACCCGACAGGGGTCTGGCTACACCTTC; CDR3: CASSTRQGSGYTF
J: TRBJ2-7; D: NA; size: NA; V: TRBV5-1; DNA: TGCGCCAGCAGCTTGTCCTCGGGGCAGGGGCGGAACGAGCAGTACTTC; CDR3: CASSLSSGQGRNEQYF